The 20 T cell receptor beta chains listed next were all sequenced from one sample in a study of blood T cell repertoires in COVID-19. Sequencing was performed with immunoSEQ multiplex PCR; in TCRdb, only in-frame clones are kept and a portion is missing. The sample yields about 250,000 clones, more than 70% seen once. Sequenced material: peripheral blood. These receptors were obtained from an older man with acute or convalescent COVID-19.

The V call is TRBV5-6, the J call TRBJ2-4; 8 bases are shared with TRBD1. Trimming at V came to 4 bases and at J to 9 bases, leaving 6 bases not matched to a gene. Germline lookup yields CDR1 SGHDT and CDR2 YYEEEE. This CDR3 has 13 amino acids. CDR3 in DNA: TGTGCCAGCAGCATCGGACAGGGATTCATTCAGTACTTC. Translating it yields CASSIGQGFIQYF. Filled out from reference TRBV5-6 and TRBJ2-4, the complete variable domain reads DAGVTQSPTHLIKTRGQQVTLRCSPKSGHDTVSWYQQALGQGPQFIFQYYEEEERQRGNFPDRFSGHQFPNYSSELNVNALLLGDSALYLCASSIGQGFIQYFGAGTRLSVL.

The genes are TRBV12-3 or TRBV12-4 and TRBJ1-1; TRBD1 agrees at 9 bases. The CDR3 is 12 amino acids. V gave up 6 bases and J gave up 11 bases; unmatched junction bases: 7. CDR3 nucleotides: TGTGCCAGCAGACAACAGGGGGCGTGGGCTTTCTTT. Encoded protein: CASRQQGAWAFF.

This sequence joins TRBV6-4 and TRBJ2-5, with 7 positions matching TRBD2. V lost 6 bases to trimming and J lost 2 bases; unmatched junction nucleotides: 3. CDR1 and CDR2 (germline): MRHNA, SNTAGT. CDR3 length equals 13 residues. The CDR3 reads CASSPGGQETQYF. CDR3 coding DNA: TGTGCCAGCAGCCCCGGGGGGCAAGAGACCCAGTACTTC.

The V gene is TRBV2, the J gene TRBJ2-3; D unresolved. Germline CDR1 and CDR2: SNHLY and FYNNEI. This CDR3 comprises 15 residues. Trimming shortened V by 3 bases and J by 0 bases, and 10 bases separated the two germline ends. The CDR3 DNA follows: TGTGCCAGCAGTGACCCAGCGACTAGCACAGATACGCAGTATTTT. As protein: CASSDPATSTDTQYF.

This chain links TRBV15 with TRBJ2-3; TRBD2 matches at 8 bases. CDR1 and CDR2 from the germline V gene are LNHNV and YYDKDF (reference sequence). The CDR3 runs 15 residues. V trimming: 5 bases; J trimming: 6 bases; junction bases outside the gene matches: 10. The CDR3: CATSRWSGSTDTQYF. The CDR3 coding sequence is TGTGCCACCAGCCGTTGGAGCGGGAGTACCGATACGCAGTATTTT.

The rearrangement uses TRBV19 and TRBJ2-4, with D perhaps matching TRBD2 (7 bases). V lost 0 bases, J lost 1 base, and 13 bases lay in between. The CDR3 consists of 17 residues. Germline lookup yields CDR1 LNHDA and CDR2 SQIVND (reference sequence). CDR3 in DNA: TGTGCCAGTAGTATAGATCTCGAGGGGGGGGCCAAAAACATTCAGTACTTC. Translating it yields CASSIDLEGGAKNIQYF. Full variable domain (outside the CDR3, taken from reference TRBV19 and TRBJ2-4): DGGITQSPKYLFRKEGQNVTLSCEQNLNHDAMYWYRQDPGQGLRLIYYSQIVNDFQKGDIAEGYSVSREKKESFPLTVTSAQKNPTAFYLCASSIDLEGGAKNIQYFGAGTRLSVL.

V usage is TRBV5-1 and J usage is TRBJ1-2; D is perhaps TRBD1 (6 bases). This CDR3 region has 17 residues. Germline V gene sequence: CDR1 SGHRS, CDR2 YFSETQ. Trimming stripped 0 bases from V and 0 bases from J, with 15 bases between. CDR3 residues: CASSLVSLGGPNYGYTF. DNA of the CDR3: TGCGCCAGCAGCTTGGTCTCTTTAGGGGGACCTAACTATGGCTACACCTTC.

The chain uses TRBV5-1 and TRBJ2-1, with 12 bases matching TRBD2. This CDR3 has 16 amino acids. The V gene's germline CDR1 is SGHRS and CDR2 YFSETQ. With V trimmed by 1 base and J by 5 bases, 4 bases remained unmatched. DNA for the CDR3: TGCGCCAGCAGCTTGCGCGGACTAGCGGGACACAATGAGCAGTTCTTC. It specifies CASSLRGLAGHNEQFF.

The chain carries TRBV5-1 and TRBJ2-7, with D tentatively TRBD1 (6 bases). Germline lookup yields CDR1 SGHRS and CDR2 YFSETQ. V dropped 4 bases and J dropped 6 bases, with 20 bases sitting between them. This CDR3 region has 15 residues. CDR3 DNA: TGCGCCAGCAGCCTGAATCAATTGACCAGGGGCGAGCAGTACTTC. Protein product: CASSLNQLTRGEQYF.

This chain connects TRBV6-2 or TRBV6-3 to TRBJ2-5, with 7 bases that match TRBD1. Germline values: CDR1 MNHEY, CDR2 SVGEGT. This CDR3 region has 14 residues. The junction had 8 bases not matched to a gene; V was cut back by 5 bases and J by 5 bases. Written as DNA, the CDR3 is TGTGCCAGCAGTGCGACAGGGTATGAGGAGACCCAGTACTTC. Protein product: CASSATGYEETQYF.

This sequence joins TRBV10-1 and TRBJ2-1, with 14 bases fitting TRBD2. In germline, CDR1 is WNHNN, CDR2 SYGVQD (reference sequence). V shed 3 bases and J 7 bases; nucleotides not matched to a gene: 8. The CDR3 runs 17 residues. CDR3 amino acids: CASSEGGLAGAGNEQFF. CDR3 nucleotides: TGCGCCAGCAGTGAAGGGGGACTAGCGGGAGCTGGGAATGAGCAGTTCTTC.

The gene calls are TRBV10-3 and TRBJ2-7; a weak D match, TRBD2 (6 bases). Germline-derived CDR1 and CDR2 are ENHRY and SYGVKD. This CDR3 comprises 13 residues. Trimming removed 2 bases at V and 7 bases at J, with 12 bases between. The CDR3 protein is CAISERNGLEQYF. The CDR3 DNA sequence: TGTGCCATCAGTGAGCGCAACGGACTAGAGCAGTACTTC.

The V and J genes are TRBV4-1 and TRBJ2-6, with TRBD1 matching 8 bases. The CDR3 extends over 18 amino acids. V trimming: 0 bases; J trimming: 2 bases; junction bases outside the gene matches: 6. CDR1 MGHRA and CDR2 YSYEKL come from the germline V gene. The chain's CDR3 is CASSQDWQGATGANVLTF. The DNA for the CDR3 is TGCGCCAGCAGCCAAGATTGGCAGGGGGCTACTGGGGCCAACGTCCTGACTTTC.

The CDR3 nucleotides read TGTGCCACAAAACTCCAAGCGGGAGGGAGCTCCTACAATGAGCAGTTCTTC. This sequence encodes CATKLQAGGSSYNEQFF. The chain joins TRBV19 to TRBJ2-1; 10 bases agree with TRBD2. CDR1 is LNHDA, CDR2 SQIVND, per germline (reference sequence). The CDR3 consists of 17 residues. V dropped 10 bases and J dropped 0; count of bases not matched to a gene: 12.

This clone was seen more than once but under ten times. This sequence joins TRBV6-2 or TRBV6-3 and TRBJ2-7; TRBD2 agrees at 11 bases. The CDR3 totals 14 residues. The germline gives CDR1 MNHEY, CDR2 SVGEGT. V shed 4 bases, J shed 6 bases, and the junction held 5 bases outside the gene matches. Written as DNA, the CDR3 is TGTGCCAGCAGTTTACTAGCGGGAGAATCCGAGCAGTACTTC. Amino acid sequence: CASSLLAGESEQYF.

This clone was counted a few times. The chain has TRBV3-1 (or the pseudogene TRBV3-2) and TRBJ1-2; no reliable D call. This CDR3 is 15 amino acids long. CDR1 and CDR2 from the germline V gene are LGHDT and YNNKEL (reference sequence). Trimming left V 1 base short and J 5 bases short, with 14 bases between. The DNA for the CDR3 is TGTGCCAGCAGCCAAGTCGCCGCGGGCGGGTATGGCTACACCTTC. Translated: CASSQVAAGGYGYTF.

As DNA, the CDR3 is TGCGCCAGCAGCTTGGTCCCAGGGTCAAATGAAAAACTGTTTTTT. It is translated as CASSLVPGSNEKLFF. The chain employs TRBV5-1 and TRBJ1-4, with D maybe TRBD1 (5 bases). The CDR3 is made up of 15 amino acids. The germline V and J ends were trimmed by 0 bases and 5 bases, with 11 bases remaining between them. Germline V gene sequence: CDR1 SGHRS, CDR2 YFSETQ.

This clone has just a few counts. The chain is built from TRBV7-8 and TRBJ1-2; D call uncertain. Trimming left V 0 bases short and J 2 bases short, with 7 bases between. The germline V gene has CDR1 SGHVS and CDR2 FQNEAQ. The CDR3 runs 14 residues. CDR3 sequence reads: CASSLAVENYGYTF. The CDR3 DNA reads TGTGCCAGCAGCTTAGCGGTAGAGAACTATGGCTACACCTTC.

This chain joins TRBV28 and TRBJ2-1, with 8 nucleotides matching TRBD2. The CDR3 spans 15 residues. Looked up from germline, CDR1 is MDHEN and CDR2 is SYDVKM. With V trimmed by 4 bases and J by 7 bases, 9 bases remained unmatched. The CDR3 reads CASSSPGLALNEQFF. The CDR3 region has the DNA TGTGCCAGCAGTTCCCCCGGACTAGCCTTGAATGAGCAGTTCTTC.

The V and J genes are TRBV19 and TRBJ1-6; 10 positions agree with TRBD1. The CDR3 is 14 residues long. Germline lookup yields CDR1 LNHDA and CDR2 SQIVND (reference sequence). After removal of 5 bases from V and 5 bases from J, the junction contained 0 bases not matched to a gene. The CDR3 DNA sequence: TGTGCCAGTAGTGGGACAGGGGATAATTCACCCCTCCACTTT. Protein product: CASSGTGDNSPLHF.